This TCR beta chain is drawn from a study of PD-L1 blockade in urothelial cancer. For the study at large: Blood was subjected to analysis at 3 weeks (second dose) and 6 weeks following treatment start. Blood yielded a median of 141,255 T cells per sample.

The assay was immunoSEQ multiplex PCR, and TCRdb's table has in-frame clones only and misses some. The data show 95,000 or so clones, around nine tenths seen once. In germline, CDR1 is MRHNA, CDR2 SNTAGT. With 4 bases clipped from V and 5 bases from J, the junction kept 9 bases outside the gene matches. The CDR3 is 16 amino acids. The time point was: pretreatment peripheral blood. The TCR sequence derives from a man in his 60s with urothelial cancer. The J gene is TRBJ1-4, the V gene TRBV6-4, with 8 bases lining up with TRBD1. This material consisted of PBMCs, taken around atezolizumab (anti-PD-L1) treatment. The CDR3 sequence: CASSAAPGQANEKLFF. The CDR3 bases are TGTGCCAGCAGTGCAGCACCGGGACAGGCGAATGAAAAACTGTTTTTT.